This TCR beta chain appears in the sequencing data of a study of T-cell memory formation after mild COVID-19. Study overall: Across donors, TCR clusters were largely donor specific. The study, taken as a whole, reports: Several responding clones turned up in pre-infection memory, indicating that cross-reactive memory may have taken part. Largely, contracting CD4+ clones fell within CM and EM, and contracting CD8+ clones within EMRA.

TCRdb re-called the 5' RACE reads through MiXCR, storing one row per CDR3 protein. The table has some 350,000 distinct CDR3 sequences, approximately 16% seen once. Trimming took 5 bases from V and 7 from J, leaving 22 bases between them. The CDR3 has 16 amino acids. From germline, CDR1 is SEHNR and CDR2 FQNEAQ (reference sequence). Comment on this clonotype: Its antigen is unidentified.

The sequencing sample was made of PBMCs or a T cell subset sorted from them (not recorded which). The chain has TRBV7-9 and TRBJ2-3; D remains ambiguous. The origin of this receptor is a man aged 18 to 30 who had mild COVID-19 (a few samples of this study predate the infection). Cell type and time point are not known. The CDR3 DNA reads as TGTGCCAGCAGCCAACGCTCTAGAGAAAGAACATATACGCAGTATTTT. It specifies CASSQRSRERTYTQYF. Filled out from reference TRBV7-9 and TRBJ2-3, the complete variable domain reads DTGVSQNPRHKITKRGQNVTFRCDPISEHNRLYWYRQTLGQGPEFLTYFQNEAQLEKSRLLSDRFSAERPKGSFSTLEIQRTEQGDSAMYLCASSQRSRERTYTQYFGPGTRLTVL.